These 6 T cell receptor beta chains came from one sample sequenced in a study of shared clonotypes between healthy human individuals. Produced via immunoSEQ multiplex PCR; TCRdb's table is partial and in-frame only. Of fewer than 600,000 clones in the sample, around 80% are singletons; the top ten hold about 11%. Sequencing used PBMCs. These receptor sequences come from a woman aged 40 to 49 in good health. Some clones in this sample may be carry-over from other donors' samples.

The chain joins TRBV30 to TRBJ1-3; D perhaps matches TRBD1 (5 bases). There are 20 residues in the CDR3. In germline, CDR1 is GTSNPN, CDR2 SVGIG (reference sequence). V was clipped by 2 bases and J by 0 bases, with 26 bases between them. The CDR3 spells CAWSLESTNRDGNSGNTIYF. The CDR3 coding sequence is TGTGCCTGGAGTTTAGAGTCAACGAATCGGGACGGTAACTCTGGAAACACCATATATTTT.

The chain joins TRBV6-1 to TRBJ1-5; 11 bases align to TRBD1. The V gene's germline CDR1 is MNHNS and CDR2 SASEGT. The J segment lost 2 bases and the V segment lost 6 bases, leaving 3 bases of the junction unmatched. The CDR3 extends over 15 amino acids. DNA for the CDR3: TGTGCCAGCAGCGGGACAGGGGGGCGCAATCAGCCCCAGCATTTT. This codes for CASSGTGGRNQPQHF.

V gene TRBV9 combines with J gene TRBJ2-2, with 9 bases lining up with TRBD1. This CDR3 is 16 amino acids long. Trimming removed 1 base from V and 4 bases from J; junction bases left unmatched: 5. In germline, CDR1 is SGDLS, CDR2 YYNGEE. CDR3 DNA sequence: TGTGCCAGCAGCGTAAGAGGACAGGGGAGCACCGGGGAGCTGTTTTTT. Translation: CASSVRGQGSTGELFF. Combining the CDR3 with reference TRBV9 and TRBJ2-2 gives the whole variable domain DSGVTQTPKHLITATGQRVTLRCSPRSGDLSVYWYQQSLDQGLQFLIQYYNGEERAKGNILERFSAQQFPDLHSELNLSSLELGDSALYFCASSVRGQGSTGELFFGEGSRLTVL.

This clone was seen a handful of times. Compared with germline, one end of the junction differs, possibly owing to a read error. CDR3 region: CASCYRGATPSDTQYF. CDR3 bases: TGTGCCAGCTGTTACAGGGGGGCAACGCCCTCAGATACGCAGTATTTT. The chain links TRBV6-6 to TRBJ2-3, with 8 bases fitting TRBD1. The germline gives CDR1 MNHNY, CDR2 SVGAGI (reference sequence). The CDR3 spans 16 residues.

CDR3 region: CASSHVGVQPQHF. CDR3 sequence (DNA): TGTGCCAGTAGCCACGTAGGGGTTCAGCCCCAGCATTTT. This chain links TRBV19 with TRBJ1-5, with D perhaps TRBD1 (5 bases). V gave up 6 bases and J gave up 6 bases, with 12 bases separating them. This CDR3 has 13 residues. Germline values: CDR1 LNHDA, CDR2 SQIVND (reference sequence).

J is TRBJ2-6 and V is TRBV9; D unresolved. V lost 4 bases to trimming and J lost 11 bases, with 13 bases between them. CDR1 and CDR2 from the germline V gene are SGDLS and YYNGEE. The CDR3 runs to 13 residues. The CDR3 is CASSPGGMDVLTF. CDR3 DNA sequence: TGTGCCAGCAGCCCAGGCGGAATGGACGTCCTGACTTTC.